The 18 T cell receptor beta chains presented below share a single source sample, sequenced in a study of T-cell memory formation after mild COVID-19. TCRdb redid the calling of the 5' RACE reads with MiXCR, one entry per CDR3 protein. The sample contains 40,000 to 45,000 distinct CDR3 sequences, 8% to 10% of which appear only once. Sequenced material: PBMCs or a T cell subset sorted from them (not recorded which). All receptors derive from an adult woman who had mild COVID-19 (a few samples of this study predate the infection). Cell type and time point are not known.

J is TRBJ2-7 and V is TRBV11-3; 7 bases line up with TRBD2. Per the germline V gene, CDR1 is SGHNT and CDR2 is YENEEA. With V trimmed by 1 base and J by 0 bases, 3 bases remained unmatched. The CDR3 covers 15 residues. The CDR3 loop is CASSLGLAVSYEQYF. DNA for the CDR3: TGTGCCAGCAGCTTAGGCCTAGCGGTCTCCTACGAGCAGTACTTC.

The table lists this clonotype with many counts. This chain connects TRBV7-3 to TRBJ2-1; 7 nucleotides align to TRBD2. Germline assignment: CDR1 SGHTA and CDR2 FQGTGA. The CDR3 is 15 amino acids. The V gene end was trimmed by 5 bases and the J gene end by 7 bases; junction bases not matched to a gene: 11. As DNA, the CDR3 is TGTGCCAGCAGCCCCCACTACGGACTAGTGAATGAGCAGTTCTTC. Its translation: CASSPHYGLVNEQFF.

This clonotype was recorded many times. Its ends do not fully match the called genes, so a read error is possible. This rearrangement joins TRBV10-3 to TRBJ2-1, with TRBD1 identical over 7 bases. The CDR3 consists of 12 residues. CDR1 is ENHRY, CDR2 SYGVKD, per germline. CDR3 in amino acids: CAISDRDREPFF. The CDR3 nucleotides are TGTGCCATCAGTGATCGAGACAGGGAGCCGTTCTTC.

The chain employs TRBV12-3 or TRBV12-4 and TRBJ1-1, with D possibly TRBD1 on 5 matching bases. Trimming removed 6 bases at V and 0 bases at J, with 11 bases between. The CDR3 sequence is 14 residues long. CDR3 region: CASSPGLMNTEAFF. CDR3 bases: TGTGCCAGCAGCCCGGGACTAATGAACACTGAAGCTTTCTTT.

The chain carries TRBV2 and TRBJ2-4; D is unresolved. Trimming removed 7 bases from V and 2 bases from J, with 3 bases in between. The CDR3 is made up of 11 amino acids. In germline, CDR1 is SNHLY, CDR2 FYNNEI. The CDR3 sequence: CASTSKNIQYF. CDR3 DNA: TGTGCCAGCACGTCCAAAAACATTCAGTACTTC.

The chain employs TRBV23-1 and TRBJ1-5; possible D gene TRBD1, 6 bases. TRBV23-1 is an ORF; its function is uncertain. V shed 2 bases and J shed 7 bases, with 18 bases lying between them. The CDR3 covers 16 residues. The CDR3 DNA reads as TGCGCCAGCAGTCAAAGTAGGGGGGGCGTTCGCCAGCCCCAGCATTTT. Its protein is CASSQSRGGVRQPQHF.

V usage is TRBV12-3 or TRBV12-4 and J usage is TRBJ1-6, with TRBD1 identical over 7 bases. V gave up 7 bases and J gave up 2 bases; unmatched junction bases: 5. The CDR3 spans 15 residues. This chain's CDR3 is CASTHRGTYNSPLHF. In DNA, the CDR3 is TGTGCCAGCACCCACAGGGGTACCTATAATTCACCCCTCCACTTT.

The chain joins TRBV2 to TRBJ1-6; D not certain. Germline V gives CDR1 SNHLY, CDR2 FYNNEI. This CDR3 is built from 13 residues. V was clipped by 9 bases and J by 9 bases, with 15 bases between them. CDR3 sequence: CASKREVSSPLHF. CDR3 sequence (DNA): TGTGCCAGTAAGAGGGAAGTGAGTTCACCCCTCCACTTT.

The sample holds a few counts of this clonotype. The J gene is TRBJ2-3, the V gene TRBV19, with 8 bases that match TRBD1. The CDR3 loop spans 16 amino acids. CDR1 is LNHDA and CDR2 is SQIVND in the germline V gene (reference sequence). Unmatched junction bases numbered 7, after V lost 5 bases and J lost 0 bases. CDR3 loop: CASSPLTGASTDTQYF. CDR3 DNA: TGTGCCAGTAGTCCCTTGACAGGGGCGAGCACAGATACGCAGTATTTT.

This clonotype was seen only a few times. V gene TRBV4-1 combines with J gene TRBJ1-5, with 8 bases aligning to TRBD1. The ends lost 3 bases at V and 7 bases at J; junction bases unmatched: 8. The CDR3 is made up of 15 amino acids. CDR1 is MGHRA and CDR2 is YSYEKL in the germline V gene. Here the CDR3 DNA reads TGCGCCAGCAGCCAGGACAGGGCGAAACTCCAGCCCCAGCATTTT. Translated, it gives CASSQDRAKLQPQHF.

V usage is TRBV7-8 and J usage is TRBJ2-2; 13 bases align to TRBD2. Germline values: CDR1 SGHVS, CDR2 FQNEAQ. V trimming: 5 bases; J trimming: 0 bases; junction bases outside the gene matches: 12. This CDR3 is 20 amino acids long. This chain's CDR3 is CASSHLGLAGVLSNTGELFF. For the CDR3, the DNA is TGTGCCAGCAGCCACCTAGGACTAGCGGGGGTACTATCGAACACCGGGGAGCTGTTTTTT.

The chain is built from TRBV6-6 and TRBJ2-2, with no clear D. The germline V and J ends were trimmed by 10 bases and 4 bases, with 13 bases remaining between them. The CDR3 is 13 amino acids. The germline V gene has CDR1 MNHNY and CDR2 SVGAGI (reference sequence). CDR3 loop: CATQQYGTGELFF. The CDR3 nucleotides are TGTGCCACCCAACAATACGGCACCGGGGAGCTGTTTTTT.

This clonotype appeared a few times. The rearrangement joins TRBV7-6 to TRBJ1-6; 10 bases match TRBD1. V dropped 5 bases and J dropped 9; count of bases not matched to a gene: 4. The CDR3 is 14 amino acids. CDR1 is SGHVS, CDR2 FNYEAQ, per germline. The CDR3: CASSPGQGVSPLHF. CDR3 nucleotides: TGTGCCAGCAGCCCCGGACAGGGGGTTTCACCCCTCCACTTT. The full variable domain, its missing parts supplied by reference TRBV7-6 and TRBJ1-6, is GAGVSQSPRYKVTKRGQDVALRCDPISGHVSLYWYRQALGQGPEFLTYFNYEAQQDKSGLPNDRFSAERPEGSISTLTIQRTEQRDSAMYRCASSPGQGVSPLHFGNGTRLTVT.

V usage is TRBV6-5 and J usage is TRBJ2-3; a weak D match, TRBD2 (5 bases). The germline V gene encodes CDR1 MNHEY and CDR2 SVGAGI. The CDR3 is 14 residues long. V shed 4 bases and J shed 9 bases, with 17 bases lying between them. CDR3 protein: CASSSPDFPRTQYF. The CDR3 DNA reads TGTGCCAGCAGTTCCCCGGACTTTCCTAGGACGCAGTATTTT.

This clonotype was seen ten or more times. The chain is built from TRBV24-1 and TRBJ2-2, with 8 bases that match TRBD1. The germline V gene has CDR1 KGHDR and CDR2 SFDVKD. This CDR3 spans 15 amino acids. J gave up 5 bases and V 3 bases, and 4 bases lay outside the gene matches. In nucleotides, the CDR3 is TGTGCCACCAGTGATGCGGACAGGGAGACCGGGGAGCTGTTTTTT. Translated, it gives CATSDADRETGELFF.

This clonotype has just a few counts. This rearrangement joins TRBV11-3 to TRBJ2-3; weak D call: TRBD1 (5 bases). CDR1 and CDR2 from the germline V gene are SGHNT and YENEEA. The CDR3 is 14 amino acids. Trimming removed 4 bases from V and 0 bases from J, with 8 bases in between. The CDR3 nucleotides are TGTGCCAGCAGCTCAGGGCCTAGCACAGATACGCAGTATTTT. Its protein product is CASSSGPSTDTQYF.

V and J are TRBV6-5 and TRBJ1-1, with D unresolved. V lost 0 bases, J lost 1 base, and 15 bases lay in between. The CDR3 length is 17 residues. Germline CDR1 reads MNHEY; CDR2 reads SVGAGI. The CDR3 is CASSYSAGSRGNTEAFF. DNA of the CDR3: TGTGCCAGCAGTTACTCGGCGGGCTCGCGCGGGAACACTGAAGCTTTCTTT.

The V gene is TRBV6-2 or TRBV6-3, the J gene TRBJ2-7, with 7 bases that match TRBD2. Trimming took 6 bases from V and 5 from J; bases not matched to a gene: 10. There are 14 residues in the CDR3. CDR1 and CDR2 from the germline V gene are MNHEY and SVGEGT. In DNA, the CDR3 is TGTGCCAGCAGCCCCGGGGGGAAGGGGCACGAGCAGTACGTC. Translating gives CASSPGGKGHEQYV.